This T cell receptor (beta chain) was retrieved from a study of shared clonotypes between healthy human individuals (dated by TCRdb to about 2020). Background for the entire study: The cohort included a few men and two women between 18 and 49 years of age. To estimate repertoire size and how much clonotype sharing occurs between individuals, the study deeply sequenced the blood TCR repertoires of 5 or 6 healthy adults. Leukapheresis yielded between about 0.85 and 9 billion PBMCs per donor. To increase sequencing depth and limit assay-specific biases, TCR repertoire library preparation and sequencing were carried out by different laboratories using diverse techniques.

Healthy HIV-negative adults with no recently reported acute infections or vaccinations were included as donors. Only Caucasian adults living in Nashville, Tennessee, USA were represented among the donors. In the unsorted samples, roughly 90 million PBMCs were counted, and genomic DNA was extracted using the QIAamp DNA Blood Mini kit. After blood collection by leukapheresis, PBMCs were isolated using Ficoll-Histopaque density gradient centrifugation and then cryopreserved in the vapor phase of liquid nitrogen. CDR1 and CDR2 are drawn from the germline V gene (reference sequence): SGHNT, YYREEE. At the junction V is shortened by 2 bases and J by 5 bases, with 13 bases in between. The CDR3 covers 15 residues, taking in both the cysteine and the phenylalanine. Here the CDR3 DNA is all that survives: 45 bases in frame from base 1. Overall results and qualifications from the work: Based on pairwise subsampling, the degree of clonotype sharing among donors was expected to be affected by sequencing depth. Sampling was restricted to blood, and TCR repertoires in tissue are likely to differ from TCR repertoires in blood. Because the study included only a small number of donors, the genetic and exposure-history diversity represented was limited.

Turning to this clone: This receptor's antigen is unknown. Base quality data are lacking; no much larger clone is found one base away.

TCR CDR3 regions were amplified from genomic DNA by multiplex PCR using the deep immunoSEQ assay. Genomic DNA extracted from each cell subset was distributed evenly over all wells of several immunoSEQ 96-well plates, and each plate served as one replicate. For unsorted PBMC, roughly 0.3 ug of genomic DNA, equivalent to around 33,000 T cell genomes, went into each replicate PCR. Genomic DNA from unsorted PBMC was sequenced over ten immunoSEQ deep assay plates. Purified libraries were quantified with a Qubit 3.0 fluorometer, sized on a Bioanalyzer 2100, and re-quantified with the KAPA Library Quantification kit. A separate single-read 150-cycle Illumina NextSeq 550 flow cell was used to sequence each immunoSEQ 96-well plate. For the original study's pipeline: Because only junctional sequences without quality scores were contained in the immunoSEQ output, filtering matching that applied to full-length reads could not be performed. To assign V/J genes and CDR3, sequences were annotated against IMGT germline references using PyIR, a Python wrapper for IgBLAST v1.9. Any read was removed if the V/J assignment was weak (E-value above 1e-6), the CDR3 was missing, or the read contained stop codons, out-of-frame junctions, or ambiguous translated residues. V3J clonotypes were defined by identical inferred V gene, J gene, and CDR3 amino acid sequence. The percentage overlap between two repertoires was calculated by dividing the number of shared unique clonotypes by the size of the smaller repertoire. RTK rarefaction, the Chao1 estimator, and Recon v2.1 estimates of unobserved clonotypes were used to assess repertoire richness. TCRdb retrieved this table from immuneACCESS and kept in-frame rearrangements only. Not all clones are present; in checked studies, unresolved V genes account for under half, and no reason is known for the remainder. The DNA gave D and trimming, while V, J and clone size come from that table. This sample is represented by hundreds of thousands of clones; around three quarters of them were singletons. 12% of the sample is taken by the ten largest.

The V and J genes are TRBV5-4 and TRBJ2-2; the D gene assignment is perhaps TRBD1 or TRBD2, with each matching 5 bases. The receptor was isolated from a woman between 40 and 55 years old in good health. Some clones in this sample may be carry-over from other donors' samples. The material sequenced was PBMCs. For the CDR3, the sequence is CASSLDGTGTGELFF. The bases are TGTGCCAGCAGCTTAGACGGGACCGGTACCGGGGAGCTGTTTTTT.